Listed here are 6 T cell receptor beta chains from one sample, sequenced in a study of blood T cells in healthy people across ages. The second PCR ran 7 to 11 cycles with a sample-barcoded 5' primer and J-beta primers. TCRdb passed the 5' RACE reads through MiXCR, listing each CDR3 protein once. The table records 800,000 to 1,300,000 distinct CDR3 sequences, 20% to 25% of them present only once. This sample also appeared in a second study, on T cells of mothers and their children.

The sequencing input was blood. The receptors stem from a girl aged 2 to 9 in good health.

This clonotype was counted between two and nine times. This rearrangement joins TRBV7-9 to TRBJ2-5; TRBD1 is a possible D gene (6 bases). This CDR3 spans 13 amino acids. V gave up 5 bases and J gave up 5 bases, with 12 bases separating them. The germline CDR1 and CDR2 sequences are SEHNR and FQNEAQ (reference sequence). The CDR3 coding sequence is TGTGCCAGCAGCCTTAGGGGGATCGAGACCCAGTACTTC. Protein product: CASSLRGIETQYF.

The chain combines TRBV7-9 with TRBJ2-5; 10 bases map to TRBD1. The assigned J gene may be wrong: the sequence end matches TRBJ2-1 better. Germline CDR1 and CDR2: SEHNR and FQNEAQ (reference sequence). This CDR3 region has 16 residues. The CDR3: CASSRAGQGKVDEQFF. The CDR3 DNA sequence: TGTGCCAGCAGCCGGGCGGGACAGGGGAAAGTCGATGAGCAGTTCTTC.

This clonotype was seen ten or more times. The chain joins TRBV7-8 to TRBJ2-7; TRBD1 might be the D (5 bases). CDR3 length: 15 residues. CDR1 and CDR2 (germline): SGHVS, FQNEAQ. V was trimmed by 1 base and J by 1 base, leaving 11 bases between them. The CDR3: CASSLERQGSYEQYF. The CDR3 DNA reads as TGTGCCAGCAGCTTAGAACGGCAGGGTTCCTACGAGCAGTACTTC.

The chain recombines TRBV28 with TRBJ2-5; the D call may be TRBD1 or TRBD2 (5 bases each). The length of the CDR3 is 17 residues. Germline V gene data show CDR1 as MDHEN and CDR2 as SYDVKM. V shed 6 bases and J shed 5 bases, with 25 bases lying between them. The CDR3 is CASSHMGWDPYRETQYF. In DNA form, the CDR3 reads TGTGCCAGCAGCCATATGGGATGGGACCCATACCGGGAGACCCAGTACTTC.

This clonotype was seen at least ten times. This chain links TRBV11-2 with TRBJ2-3; weak D call: TRBD2 (5 bases). V lost 1 base and J lost 3, with 8 bases in between. CDR3 size: 14 residues. Germline CDR1 is SGHAT and CDR2 is FQNNGV. The CDR3, as DNA: TGTGCCAGCAGCTTAGGTCTAGCTACAGATACGCAGTATTTT. Protein sequence: CASSLGLATDTQYF.

This rearrangement joins TRBV20-1 to TRBJ1-1; 7 nucleotides match TRBD1. Germline CDR1 is DFQATT and CDR2 is SNEGSKA (reference sequence). The trim removed 5 bases at V and 6 bases at J, leaving 12 bases unmatched. The CDR3 spans 14 residues. In DNA form, the CDR3 reads TGCAGTGCTGCCGACGACAGGGAATGGGCTGAAGCTTTCTTT. As protein: CSAADDREWAEAFF.